The entry below gives a single TCR beta chain sequence along with its context. The antigen is unknown. Germline lookup yields CDR1 LGHDT and CDR2 YNNKEL (reference sequence). CDR3 length: 15 amino acids. The sample originates from a study of monozygotic twins with inflammatory bowel disease. Collection yielded about 2.5 ml of blood per donor. Whole-study findings and limits: No difference was seen in repertoire similarity between concordant and discordant twins, possibly from limited power.

A total RNA quantity of around 3.5 ug went into each TCR library. TCRdb reanalyzed the 5' RACE reads, giving one entry per CDR3 protein sequence and no DNA. In total, the table holds 350,000 to 550,000 distinct CDR3 sequences. The genes are TRBV3-1 and TRBJ2-3; the D gene TCRdb calls, TRBD2, cannot be checked with no DNA. Sequenced material: blood. This clonotype was obtained from a human donor with ulcerative colitis or Crohn's disease, or a healthy co-twin of an affected twin (not recorded which). This CDR3 reads CASSRTTGQTDTQYF.